This T cell receptor beta chain was captured in a study of T cell responses to AZD1222 COVID-19 vaccine. This CDR3 contains 15 residues. Germline values: CDR1 SGHRS, CDR2 YFSETQ. V shed 0 bases and J shed 8 bases, with 14 bases lying between them. General observations from the study: Of spike-specific TCRs, nearly half reportedly target regions left unmutated in variants. The study sampled repertoires only after the peak T cell response. Clonal diversity was possibly underestimated, and white British individuals and females predominated among donors. AZD1222 recipients seropositive at baseline numbered only five to seven.

A remark on this clone: What it binds is unknown.

The assay was immunoSEQ multiplex PCR, and TCRdb's table has in-frame clones only and misses some. The sample shows fewer than 120,000 clones, approximately 94% of them seen only once. The chain is built from TRBV5-1 and TRBJ1-4; D unresolved. The TCR sequence derives from an adult who received the AZD1222 COVID-19 vaccine. Sequencing used peripheral blood, obtained 28 days after the second AZD1222 dose. The DNA for the CDR3 is TGCGCCAGCAGCTTGGGTTTAGGGAGGGAAGAAAAACTGTTTTTT. Encoded protein: CASSLGLGREEKLFF.